This entry lists 20 T cell receptor beta chains sequenced from one sample in a study of shared clonotypes between healthy human individuals (TCRdb year 2020). The library relied on the immunoSEQ multiplex PCR assay. TCRdb stores this immuneACCESS table with in-frame sequences only. Part of the clones is absent; in the studies checked, under half of the shortfall reflects unresolved V genes, and no reason is known for the rest. The sample table shows some 2.1 million clones, and 95% are seen once. Clones ranked in the top ten supply about 0.13% of the sample. Sample: naive CD4+ T cells sorted from blood. The sample's cell subset or site, from its label and the paper: CD45RA+ positively selected. The source is a man between 18 and 29 years old in good health.

This rearrangement joins TRBV30 to TRBJ1-6; 7 nucleotides match TRBD1. V shed 1 base, J shed 8 bases, and the junction held 5 bases outside the gene matches. The V gene's germline CDR1 is GTSNPN and CDR2 SVGIG (reference sequence). The CDR3 is 14 residues long. DNA of the CDR3: TGTGCCTGGAGTGCCCGGGACAGATATTCACCCCTCCACTTT. Residues: CAWSARDRYSPLHF.

This sequence joins TRBV4-1 and TRBJ2-5; no reliable D call. Per germline, CDR1 MGHRA and CDR2 YSYEKL. V gave up 0 bases and J gave up 1 base, with 3 bases separating them. This CDR3 has 13 amino acids. The CDR3 coding sequence is TGCGCCAGCAGCCAAGAACGCCAAGAGACCCAGTACTTC. It is translated as CASSQERQETQYF.

The chain joins TRBV6-1 to TRBJ2-7, with 11 bases fitting TRBD2. The V gene's germline CDR1 is MNHNS and CDR2 SASEGT. V was clipped by 10 bases and J by 6 bases; unmatched bases: 8. The CDR3 contains 13 residues. The CDR3 sequence: CATLAGGPFEQYF. CDR3 nucleotide sequence: TGTGCCACCTTAGCGGGAGGGCCGTTCGAGCAGTACTTC.

This chain connects TRBV12-2 to TRBJ1-5. TRBV12-2 constitutes a pseudogene. The CDR3 runs 19 residues. As DNA, the CDR3 is TGTGCAAGTCGCCCTAGTCTACGGTCCTCCTTGGGTAGCAATCAGCCCCAGCATTTT. It encodes CASRPSLRSSLGSNQPQHF.

V and J are TRBV7-2 and TRBJ2-7; 9 bases agree with TRBD2. Germline CDR1 SGHTA, CDR2 FQGNSA. The ends lost 5 bases at V and 5 bases at J; junction bases unmatched: 7. The CDR3 runs 14 residues. The chain's CDR3 is CASSVSGSINEQYF. The CDR3 DNA is TGTGCCAGCAGCGTTAGCGGGAGCATCAACGAGCAGTACTTC.

This chain joins TRBV5-1 and TRBJ1-2; D is perhaps TRBD1 (5 bases). Per germline, CDR1 SGHRS and CDR2 YFSETQ. V was shortened by 4 bases and J by 2 bases, with 6 bases between the two germline ends. The CDR3 is made up of 12 amino acids. DNA of the CDR3: TGCGCCAGCAGCGGGGGGAACTATGGCTACACCTTC. This encodes CASSGGNYGYTF.

The sample holds one count of this clone. Other DNA sequences in this sample translate to the same CDR3. The chain joins TRBV20-1 to TRBJ1-1; D is uncertain. Trimming removed 1 base at V and 5 bases at J, with 2 bases between. This CDR3 is built from 10 residues. The germline V gene has CDR1 DFQATT and CDR2 SNEGSKA (reference sequence). This chain's CDR3 is CSARATEAFF. The CDR3 DNA follows: TGCAGTGCTAGAGCGACTGAAGCTTTCTTT.

V usage is TRBV29-1 and J usage is TRBJ2-7, with TRBD1 as a possible D gene (7 bases). Trimming stripped 7 bases from V and 3 bases from J, with 22 bases between. The CDR3 is made up of 15 amino acids. CDR1 SQVTM and CDR2 ANQGSEA come from the germline V gene. CDR3 nucleotides: TGCAGCGCCCGAAGGGGGGCAGGGGGAAACTACGAGCAGTACTTC. The encoded protein is CSARRGAGGNYEQYF.

This clone was counted between two and nine times. CDR3 in DNA: TGTGCCAGCAGTGAAGTGAAGACAGGGGGAGAGACCCAGTACTTC. The encoded protein is CASSEVKTGGETQYF. The J gene is TRBJ2-5, the V gene TRBV6-1; TRBD1 matches at 9 bases. Looked up from germline, CDR1 is MNHNS and CDR2 is SASEGT. This CDR3 has 15 residues. The junction had 4 bases not matched to a gene; V was cut back by 1 base and J by 4 bases.

This chain connects TRBV28 to TRBJ1-5; 7 bases agree with TRBD1. The CDR3 spans 14 residues. Germline V gene data show CDR1 as MDHEN and CDR2 as SYDVKM. The junction had 5 bases not matched to a gene; V was cut back by 4 bases and J by 5 bases. This CDR3 is CASSSLDRDQPQHF. The CDR3 nucleotides are TGTGCCAGCAGTTCCTTAGACAGGGATCAGCCCCAGCATTTT. The complete variable domain, with remaining parts taken from reference TRBV28 and TRBJ1-5, reads DVKVTQSSRYLVKRTGEKVFLECVQDMDHENMFWYRQDPGLGLRLIYFSYDVKMKEKGDIPEGYSVSREKKERFSLILESASTNQTSMYLCASSSLDRDQPQHFGDGTRLSIL.

CDR3 residues: CASSSPGTGNEQFF. In DNA, the CDR3 is TGTGCCAGCAGTAGTCCCGGGACAGGGAATGAGCAGTTCTTC. The chain carries TRBV6-6 and TRBJ2-1; 9 bases agree with TRBD1. CDR3 size: 14 residues. After removal of 5 bases from V and 7 bases from J, the junction contained 6 bases not matched to a gene. The germline gives CDR1 MNHNY, CDR2 SVGAGI (reference sequence).

This clone has more than one count but fewer than ten. The chain recombines TRBV5-4 with TRBJ1-6, with D possibly being TRBD1 (5 bases). CDR3 size: 15 residues. V shed 0 bases and J shed 8 bases, with 12 bases lying between them. Germline lookup yields CDR1 SGHNT and CDR2 YYREEE (reference sequence). The CDR3 reads CASSLEAGRDSPLHF. For the CDR3, the DNA is TGTGCCAGCAGCTTGGAGGCAGGGAGGGATTCACCCCTCCACTTT. Complete variable domain (other parts from reference TRBV5-4 and TRBJ1-6): ETGVTQSPTHLIKTRGQQVTLRCSSQSGHNTVSWYQQALGQGPQFIFQYYREEENGRGNFPPRFSGLQFPNYSSELNVNALELDDSALYLCASSLEAGRDSPLHFGNGTRLTVT.

The chain uses TRBV5-1 and TRBJ1-2; the match to TRBD1 covers 9 bases. The CDR3 is 13 amino acids. Trimming removed 9 bases from V and 5 bases from J; junction bases left unmatched: 8. In germline, CDR1 is SGHRS, CDR2 YFSETQ. CDR3 nucleotides: TGCGCCACCTCTTCCGGACAGGGGTATGGCTACACCTTC. Translating gives CATSSGQGYGYTF.

This sequence joins TRBV2 and TRBJ1-5; no definite D call. V was shortened by 7 bases and J by 0 bases, with 7 bases between the two germline ends. This CDR3 is 13 amino acids long. CDR1 and CDR2 (germline): SNHLY, FYNNEI. CDR3 sequence (DNA): TGTGCCAGCACCAGATATAGCAATCAGCCCCAGCATTTT. It codes for CASTRYSNQPQHF.

The chain has TRBV18 and TRBJ2-7, with D perhaps matching TRBD2 (5 bases). Germline CDR1 reads KGHSH; CDR2 reads LQKENI. Trimming took off 3 bases at V and 5 bases at J, with 14 bases between the two ends. This CDR3 spans 14 amino acids. The CDR3 DNA sequence: TGTGCCAGCTCACCCCTCCCACGGGGAGACGAGCAGTACTTC. It encodes CASSPLPRGDEQYF.

As to this clone: The sample has other DNA sequences that encode this CDR3 too. The chain links TRBV19 to TRBJ1-5; 11 nucleotides match TRBD1. V was clipped by 6 bases and J by 4 bases; unmatched bases: 2. Per germline, CDR1 LNHDA and CDR2 SQIVND (reference sequence). The CDR3 contains 14 residues. CDR3 DNA: TGTGCCAGTAGCGGGACAGGGGGGAATCAGCCCCAGCATTTT. This codes for CASSGTGGNQPQHF.

This sequence joins TRBV30 and TRBJ1-3; 7 bases are a match to TRBD1. CDR3 length: 15 residues. J was trimmed by 4 bases and V by 2 bases; bases with no gene match: 8. CDR1 GTSNPN and CDR2 SVGIG come from the germline V gene (reference sequence). CDR3 loop: CAWSPHRGSGNTIYF. CDR3 DNA sequence: TGTGCCTGGAGTCCCCACAGGGGCTCAGGAAACACCATATATTTT.

The V and J genes are TRBV6-5 and TRBJ2-3, with D uncertain. The CDR3 consists of 16 residues. With 0 bases removed from V and 0 bases from J, the gap between germline ends came to 10 bases. CDR1 and CDR2 (germline): MNHEY, SVGAGI. The CDR3 reads CASSYSGAFSTDTQYF. CDR3 DNA: TGTGCCAGCAGTTACTCCGGAGCTTTCAGCACAGATACGCAGTATTTT.

The rearrangement uses TRBV6-1 and TRBJ2-1, with 7 bases lining up with TRBD1. V shed 3 bases and J 4 bases; nucleotides not matched to a gene: 6. The germline CDR1 and CDR2 sequences are MNHNS and SASEGT. The CDR3 consists of 15 residues. Written as DNA, the CDR3 is TGTGCCAGCAGTGACAGGACAGGCTATTACAATGAGCAGTTCTTC. This codes for CASSDRTGYYNEQFF.

Remarks on this clone: This specimen includes other DNA sequences encoding the same CDR3. The rearrangement uses TRBV2 and TRBJ1-5, with a possible D match to TRBD1 (5 bases). The V end lost 6 bases, the J end lost 0 bases, and 12 bases lay between the germline ends. The CDR3 has 15 amino acids. Germline CDR1 reads SNHLY; CDR2 reads FYNNEI. The CDR3 DNA reads as TGTGCCAGCAGCGCCGACAGTTATAGCAATCAGCCCCAGCATTTT. This codes for CASSADSYSNQPQHF.